Presented here are 5 T cell receptor beta chains from one specimen sequenced in a study of tumor-infiltrating lymphocytes in primary liver carcinoma. Reverse transcription of 450 to 500 ng total RNA with a constant-region primer produced TCR beta cDNA. Three nested multiplex PCR rounds of slightly modified ARM-PCR generated TCR beta libraries. TRBV1-TRBV30 forward primers paired with a C-beta reverse primer were used in the first two PCR rounds, which ran approximately 10 cycles each. MiXCR, run by TCRdb on the multiplex PCR reads, gives a single entry per CDR3 protein. The table records about 200,000 distinct CDR3 sequences, less than 70% of them present only once. Alongside blood RNA obtained from unsorted whole blood, germline DNA was also extracted. Material: peripheral blood. Every receptor here comes from a woman aged 60-75 years with primary liver carcinoma and hepatitis B virus infection.

On this clonotype: This could be a read error, since a much larger clone is one nucleotide away. The chain has TRBV6-2 or TRBV6-3 and TRBJ1-5; 8 bases are a match to TRBD1. The CDR3 has 15 amino acids. Germline-derived CDR1 and CDR2 are MNHEY and SVGEGT. The CDR3, as DNA: TGTGCCAGCAGAAGGACAGGGTCGAGCAGTCAGCCCCAGCATTTT. Its translation: CASRRTGSSSQPQHF.

This clonotype was found many times. V and J are TRBV6-2 or TRBV6-3 and TRBJ1-1, with 8 positions matching TRBD1. Germline values: CDR1 MNHEY, CDR2 SVGEGT. This CDR3 has 15 amino acids. The ends lost 0 bases at V and 4 bases at J; junction bases unmatched: 4. In DNA form, the CDR3 reads TGTGCCAGCAGTTACTCCGCAGGGGGCGGCACTGAAGCTTTCTTT. It codes for CASSYSAGGGTEAFF.

This clonotype was recorded once. A clone one base away is much larger, so this may be a read error. The genes are TRBV10-3 and TRBJ2-7; no firm D call. Germline-derived CDR1 and CDR2 are ENHRY and SYGVKD. The ends were cut back, 3 bases at V and 12 bases at J, with 12 bases in the middle. The CDR3 runs to 11 residues. The CDR3 protein is CAISEGPSLYF. The CDR3 nucleotides are TGTGCCATCAGTGAAGGCCCGTCTCTGTACTTC.

This clonotype was seen repeatedly, ten times or more. This chain uses TRBV7-9 with TRBJ1-4, with TRBD1 identical over 8 bases. Unmatched junction bases numbered 7, after V lost 3 bases and J lost 7 bases. The length of the CDR3 is 15 residues. Per the germline V gene, CDR1 is SEHNR and CDR2 is FQNEAQ (reference sequence). The DNA of the CDR3 is TGTGCCAGCAGCTTCCAGGGGGCGGTCGGTGAAAAACTGTTTTTT. Residues: CASSFQGAVGEKLFF.

Comments on this clonotype: One end of the junction varies from germline; a read error may be responsible. The CDR3 region is CASTLLGDPGWGTGKLFF. For the CDR3, the DNA is TGTGCCAGCACCCTACTAGGGGACCCGGGATGGGGTACCGGGAAGCTGTTTTTT. The V and J genes are TRBV6-2 or TRBV6-3 and TRBJ2-2; D tentatively fits TRBD1 or TRBD2 (5 bases each). The germline gives CDR1 MNHEY, CDR2 SVGEGT. The CDR3 extends over 18 amino acids.